The 27 T cell receptor beta chains given below trace back to one sample, sequenced in a study of blood T cell repertoires in COVID-19. Data came from immunoSEQ multiplex PCR; TCRdb stores just in-frame clones and leaves some out. This sample yields under 250,000 clones, of which roughly 89% are seen a single time; almost 4% belongs to the top ten. The sequenced sample consisted of PBMCs or T cells enriched from blood (not recorded which). The origin of the receptors is a woman in her twenties or thirties with acute COVID-19.

J is TRBJ1-1 and V is TRBV5-1; 11 positions match TRBD1. The V segment lost 2 bases and the J segment 1 base; nucleotides outside the gene matches: 4. The germline CDR1 and CDR2 sequences are SGHRS and YFSETQ. The CDR3 is 16 residues long. Here the CDR3 reads CASSFGTGGANTEAFF. As DNA, the CDR3 is TGCGCCAGCAGCTTTGGGACAGGGGGGGCGAACACTGAAGCTTTCTTT.

The rearrangement links TRBV9 to TRBJ1-3; a possible D gene is TRBD1 (6 bases). V shed 4 bases and J shed 2 bases, with 13 bases lying between them. The germline gives CDR1 SGDLS, CDR2 YYNGEE. The CDR3 is 15 residues long. The CDR3 here is CASSPDRRTGNTIYF. The CDR3 region has the DNA TGTGCCAGCAGCCCAGACAGGAGAACTGGAAACACCATATATTTT.

The J gene is TRBJ1-1, the V gene TRBV10-3; perhaps TRBD1 as D (6 bases). V was trimmed by 11 bases and J by 0 bases, leaving 16 bases between them. The CDR3 is 14 residues long. The germline V gene encodes CDR1 ENHRY and CDR2 SYGVKD. The CDR3 bases are TGTGCCTGCGGCGGGGGCGAGCTGAACACTGAAGCTTTCTTT. This gives the protein CACGGGELNTEAFF.

This clone has more than one count but fewer than ten. CDR3: CASSPRDSDSPLHF. In DNA form, the CDR3 reads TGTGCCAGCTCACCCCGGGACAGCGATTCACCCCTCCACTTT. J is TRBJ1-6 and V is TRBV18; 7 positions agree with TRBD1. The germline CDR1 and CDR2 sequences are KGHSH and LQKENI. This CDR3 comprises 14 residues. V trimming: 3 bases; J trimming: 8 bases; junction bases outside the gene matches: 4.

The gene calls are TRBV10-3 and TRBJ2-1; a weak D match, TRBD1 (6 bases). V shed 10 bases and J shed 0 bases, with 10 bases lying between them. This CDR3 contains 13 residues. CDR1 ENHRY and CDR2 SYGVKD come from the germline V gene. CDR3 DNA sequence: TGTGCCACCAGGGGCCCCTCCTACAATGAGCAGTTCTTC. Residues: CATRGPSYNEQFF.

The genes are TRBV19 and TRBJ2-3; unclear D gene. CDR3 length equals 14 residues. The germline CDR1 and CDR2 sequences are LNHDA and SQIVND (reference sequence). V gave up 5 bases and J gave up 1 base, with 10 bases separating them. The CDR3 region has the DNA TGTGCCAGTAGTTCTGTCCGCGGCACAGATACGCAGTATTTT. It encodes CASSSVRGTDTQYF.

The V and J genes are TRBV9 and TRBJ1-1; D might be TRBD1 (5 bases). Trimming removed 5 bases from V and 1 base from J, with 12 bases in between. The germline gives CDR1 SGDLS, CDR2 YYNGEE. The length of the CDR3 is 14 residues. CDR3 sequence reads: CASSRAGGNTEAFF. CDR3 bases: TGTGCCAGCAGTCGAGCGGGGGGGAACACTGAAGCTTTCTTT. Supplemented by reference TRBV9 and TRBJ1-1, the full variable domain reads DSGVTQTPKHLITATGQRVTLRCSPRSGDLSVYWYQQSLDQGLQFLIQYYNGEERAKGNILERFSAQQFPDLHSELNLSSLELGDSALYFCASSRAGGNTEAFFGQGTRLTVV.

The chain recombines TRBV30 with TRBJ1-2, with D uncertain. This CDR3 spans 13 amino acids. Per germline, CDR1 GTSNPN and CDR2 SVGIG (reference sequence). V was pared by 5 bases and J by 1 base, with 11 bases between. The CDR3: CAWGSADNYGYTF. CDR3 sequence (DNA): TGTGCCTGGGGTTCCGCAGATAACTATGGCTACACCTTC.

The chain carries TRBV27 and TRBJ2-7; 7 bases match TRBD2. The V and J ends lost 7 bases and 6 bases, in that order; junction bases with no gene match: 3. Germline CDR1 MNHEY, CDR2 SMNVEV (reference sequence). This CDR3 comprises 11 residues. The CDR3 DNA sequence: TGTGCCAGCACCAGGGAGGGCGAGCAGTACTTC. It encodes CASTREGEQYF.

The rearrangement uses TRBV10-3 and TRBJ1-2, with D maybe TRBD1 (5 bases). CDR1 is ENHRY and CDR2 is SYGVKD in the germline V gene. V lost 3 bases and J lost 8, with 13 bases in between. This CDR3 contains 13 residues. CDR3 in amino acids: CAISDSRGVGYTF. CDR3 sequence (DNA): TGTGCCATCAGTGATTCTCGGGGGGTGGGCTACACCTTC.

The rearrangement uses TRBV27 and TRBJ1-2; tentative D call: TRBD1 (6 bases). V lost 1 base to trimming and J lost 2 bases, with 8 bases between them. The V gene's germline CDR1 is MNHEY and CDR2 SMNVEV (reference sequence). CDR3 size: 14 residues. The CDR3 reads CASSLFRGNYGYTF. CDR3 coding DNA: TGTGCCAGCAGTTTATTTAGGGGGAACTATGGCTACACCTTC.

The chain has TRBV11-2 and TRBJ2-7; TRBD1 might be the D (5 bases). The CDR3 totals 15 residues. Germline V CDR1 and CDR2: SGHAT, FQNNGV. The V gene lost 7 bases and the J gene lost 5 bases, with 21 bases spanning the gap. CDR3 sequence reads: CASNVAGQLSDEQYF. The CDR3 DNA reads TGTGCCAGCAATGTGGCAGGGCAATTGTCGGACGAGCAGTACTTC.

The chain joins TRBV19 to TRBJ2-7, with a weak D call TRBD1 (5 bases). V was trimmed by 5 bases and J by 0 bases, leaving 5 bases between them. The V gene's germline CDR1 is LNHDA and CDR2 SQIVND (reference sequence). CDR3 length equals 12 residues. CDR3 bases: TGTGCCAGTAGTGACAGCTCCTACGAGCAGTACTTC. It yields the protein CASSDSSYEQYF.

This chain connects TRBV5-5 to TRBJ1-1, with 10 bases aligning to TRBD1. V lost 6 bases and J lost 7; bases outside the gene matches: 6. Germline CDR1 SGHKS, CDR2 YYEKEE (reference sequence). The CDR3 contains 13 residues. This chain's CDR3 is CASINRDRGEAFF. CDR3 nucleotide sequence: TGTGCCAGCATCAACCGGGACAGGGGTGAAGCTTTCTTT.

The gene calls are TRBV20-1 and TRBJ2-5; no clear D. The CDR3 covers 11 residues. CDR1 DFQATT and CDR2 SNEGSKA come from the germline V gene (reference sequence). V lost 3 bases and J 5 bases, leaving 7 bases between the germline ends. The DNA of the CDR3 is TGCAGTGCTAGGAGTAAGGAGACCCAGTACTTC. It codes for CSARSKETQYF.

This sequence joins TRBV9 and TRBJ1-1, with unresolved D. V lost 0 bases to trimming and J lost 5 bases, with 14 bases between them. The CDR3 consists of 15 residues. Germline V lookup: CDR1 SGDLS, CDR2 YYNGEE. The CDR3 here is CASSVVGGAQTEAFF. The DNA of the CDR3 is TGTGCCAGCAGCGTAGTTGGCGGAGCCCAGACTGAAGCTTTCTTT.

V gene TRBV2 combines with J gene TRBJ1-3; no firm D call. The germline CDR1 and CDR2 sequences are SNHLY and FYNNEI. V lost 1 base to trimming and J lost 0 bases, with 7 bases between them. This CDR3 spans 15 amino acids. The CDR3 sequence: CASSEETSSGNTIYF. The CDR3 coding sequence is TGTGCCAGCAGTGAAGAGACTAGCTCTGGAAACACCATATATTTT.

This clone was seen once. The chain employs TRBV30 and TRBJ1-6; no definite D call. V was shortened by 0 bases and J by 0 bases, with 6 bases between the two germline ends. Per the germline V gene, CDR1 is GTSNPN and CDR2 is SVGIG (reference sequence). The CDR3 contains 15 residues. This CDR3 is CAWSVGSSYNSPLHF. The CDR3 DNA reads TGTGCCTGGAGTGTAGGGAGCTCCTATAATTCACCCCTCCACTTT.

The rearrangement links TRBV6-5 to TRBJ1-3; D is undetermined. Trimming left V 4 bases short and J 4 bases short, with 14 bases between. The CDR3 contains 15 residues. Germline V lookup: CDR1 MNHEY, CDR2 SVGAGI. Written as DNA, the CDR3 is TGTGCCAGCAGTTTTCAACATGGGCTCGGAAACACCATATATTTT. Protein: CASSFQHGLGNTIYF.

The CDR3 region has the DNA TGTGCCAGTAGTATATGGGGGGGGGATAATGAGCAGTTCTTC. It codes for CASSIWGGDNEQFF. The J gene is TRBJ2-1, the V gene TRBV19, with 7 bases matching TRBD2. Germline CDR1 LNHDA, CDR2 SQIVND (reference sequence). The CDR3 spans 14 residues. The junction had 5 bases not matched to a gene; V was cut back by 2 bases and J by 7 bases.

The chain is built from TRBV7-6 and TRBJ1-4, with D tentatively TRBD1 (5 bases). V lost 6 bases and J lost 4, with 9 bases in between. The CDR3 consists of 13 residues. Per germline, CDR1 SGHVS and CDR2 FNYEAQ. This CDR3 reads CASRGRGNEKLFF. CDR3 sequence (DNA): TGTGCCAGCAGGGGGAGGGGTAATGAAAAACTGTTTTTT.

The chain is built from TRBV5-5 and TRBJ1-2; possible D gene TRBD1, 5 bases. The CDR3 has 15 amino acids. The V gene's germline CDR1 is SGHKS and CDR2 YYEKEE (reference sequence). V lost 2 bases and J 4 bases, leaving 15 bases between the germline ends. Written as DNA, the CDR3 is TGTGCCAGCAGCTTTGGGGCTCTAACGGCCTATGGCTACACCTTC. Protein product: CASSFGALTAYGYTF.

This clone was seen just once. The V and J genes are TRBV27 and TRBJ1-1; a weak D match, TRBD1 (5 bases). Germline values: CDR1 MNHEY, CDR2 SMNVEV (reference sequence). The length of the CDR3 is 13 residues. Trimming took off 9 bases at V and 1 base at J, with 12 bases between the two ends. The CDR3 nucleotides read TGTGCCAGTCACGTCGGACAGAACACTGAAGCTTTCTTT. Translated: CASHVGQNTEAFF.

The rearrangement links TRBV19 to TRBJ1-4; maybe TRBD1 (5 bases). CDR1 and CDR2 from the germline V gene are LNHDA and SQIVND (reference sequence). V was pared by 3 bases and J by 5 bases, with 10 bases between. CDR3 length: 14 amino acids. CDR3 DNA sequence: TGTGCCAGTAGTATTCGGGGGAGGAATGAAAAACTGTTTTTT. Protein: CASSIRGRNEKLFF.

This clone was seen once. The chain recombines TRBV5-4 with TRBJ1-6, with TRBD1 as a possible D gene (6 bases). Per germline, CDR1 SGHNT and CDR2 YYREEE (reference sequence). The V end lost 4 bases, the J end lost 7 bases, and 18 bases lay between the germline ends. The CDR3 has 16 amino acids. This CDR3 is CASSPEMDSFNSPLHF. In DNA form, the CDR3 reads TGTGCCAGCAGCCCAGAAATGGACAGTTTCAATTCACCCCTCCACTTT.

A single count supports this clone. The V gene is TRBV4-3, the J gene TRBJ1-1; possibly TRBD1 for D (5 bases). Germline V gene sequence: CDR1 LGHNA, CDR2 YSLEER. The CDR3 sequence is 14 residues long. With 4 bases removed from V and 5 bases from J, the gap between germline ends came to 14 bases. The CDR3 region has the DNA TGCGCCAGCAGCCTTGGGGGGGGAGGAACTGAAGCTTTCTTT. It yields the protein CASSLGGGGTEAFF.

V gene TRBV5-1 combines with J gene TRBJ1-4; D might be TRBD1 (6 bases). The CDR3 contains 15 residues. Trimming cost V 2 bases and J 5 bases, with 13 bases left between them. Germline lookup yields CDR1 SGHRS and CDR2 YFSETQ. CDR3 residues: CASSFGGARNEKLFF. In DNA, the CDR3 is TGCGCCAGCAGCTTTGGGGGGGCACGAAATGAAAAACTGTTTTTT. The full variable domain, completed using reference TRBV5-1 and TRBJ1-4, is KAGVTQTPRYLIKTRGQQVTLSCSPISGHRSVSWYQQTPGQGLQFLFEYFSETQRNKGNFPGRFSGRQFSNSRSEMNVSTLELGDSALYLCASSFGGARNEKLFFGSGTQLSVL.